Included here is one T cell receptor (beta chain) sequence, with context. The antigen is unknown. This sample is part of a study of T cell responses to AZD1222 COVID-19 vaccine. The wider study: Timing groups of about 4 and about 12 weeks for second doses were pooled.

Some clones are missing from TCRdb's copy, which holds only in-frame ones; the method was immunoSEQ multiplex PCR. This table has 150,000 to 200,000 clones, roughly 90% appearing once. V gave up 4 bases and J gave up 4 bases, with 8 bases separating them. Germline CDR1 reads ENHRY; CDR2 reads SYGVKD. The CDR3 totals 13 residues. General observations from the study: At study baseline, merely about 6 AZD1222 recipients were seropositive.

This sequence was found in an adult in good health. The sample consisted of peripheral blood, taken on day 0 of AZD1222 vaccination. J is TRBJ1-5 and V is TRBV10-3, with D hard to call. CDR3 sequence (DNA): TGTGCCATCAGTGTGGAAGGGAATCAGCCCCAGCATTTT. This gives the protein CAISVEGNQPQHF.